Shown below are 17 T cell receptor beta chains from a single sample sequenced in a study of cytomegalovirus exposure and HLA in healthy donors. The PCR was carried out with 60 Vbeta primers and 13 Jbeta primers. The protocol was immunoSEQ multiplex PCR, while the TCRdb copy is restricted to in-frame clones and leaves out a portion. The sample lists some 170,000 clones, approximately 79% seen once, with 6.3% in the top ten. Sequenced material: PBMCs. These receptors were collected from a man aged 35 to 55 in good health and CMV-seropositive.

This clone appeared a few times. V usage is TRBV9 and J usage is TRBJ2-7, with TRBD1 matching over 9 bases. The CDR3 runs 14 residues. Per germline, CDR1 SGDLS and CDR2 YYNGEE. J was trimmed by 5 bases and V by 0 bases; bases with no gene match: 3. The CDR3 sequence: CASSVEQGANEQYF. Written as DNA, the CDR3 is TGTGCCAGCAGCGTAGAACAGGGGGCCAACGAGCAGTACTTC. The complete variable domain, with remaining parts taken from reference TRBV9 and TRBJ2-7, reads DSGVTQTPKHLITATGQRVTLRCSPRSGDLSVYWYQQSLDQGLQFLIQYYNGEERAKGNILERFSAQQFPDLHSELNLSSLELGDSALYFCASSVEQGANEQYFGPGTRLTVT.

This chain connects TRBV28 to TRBJ2-1; 8 bases are a match to TRBD2. CDR1 is MDHEN, CDR2 SYDVKM, per germline. Trimming cost V 5 bases and J 4 bases; bases outside gene matches: 7. The CDR3 runs 15 residues. The CDR3 DNA follows: TGTGCCAGCAGTCGGGGGGGGGAAGTGTACAATGAGCAGTTCTTC. Translation gives CASSRGGEVYNEQFF.

This sequence joins TRBV9 and TRBJ2-7; 7 bases fit TRBD2. There are 15 residues in the CDR3. The V segment lost 0 bases and the J segment 4 bases; nucleotides outside the gene matches: 7. Germline loops: CDR1 SGDLS, CDR2 YYNGEE. The CDR3 sequence is CASSVEAGMGYEQYF. CDR3 nucleotides: TGTGCCAGCAGCGTAGAAGCGGGAATGGGGTACGAGCAGTACTTC.

The chain uses TRBV7-9 and TRBJ2-7, with TRBD2 identical over 9 bases. The CDR3 spans 15 residues. V lost 5 bases to trimming and J lost 6 bases; unmatched junction nucleotides: 11. The germline V gene has CDR1 SEHNR and CDR2 FQNEAQ (reference sequence). The CDR3 nucleotides read TGTGCCAGCAGCCCTCAGGTGGTAGCGGGAGCCGAGCAGTACTTC. Encoded protein: CASSPQVVAGAEQYF.

This chain joins TRBV11-3 and TRBJ2-7, with D possibly being TRBD2 (6 bases). The V end was cut by 5 bases, the J end by 2 bases, with 19 bases between. The CDR3 is 16 residues long. Germline V gene data show CDR1 as SGHNT and CDR2 as YENEEA. CDR3 sequence reads: CASSPWGELQTYEQYF. CDR3 coding DNA: TGTGCCAGCAGCCCGTGGGGGGAGCTCCAAACCTACGAGCAGTACTTC. Filled out from reference TRBV11-3 and TRBJ2-7, the complete variable domain reads EAGVVQSPRYKIIEKKQPVAFWCNPISGHNTLYWYLQNLGQGPELLIRYENEEAVDDSQLPKDRFSAERLKGVDSTLKIQPAELGDSAVYLCASSPWGELQTYEQYFGPGTRLTVT.

This chain joins TRBV19 and TRBJ2-1, with 14 bases matching TRBD2. The V gene's germline CDR1 is LNHDA and CDR2 SQIVND (reference sequence). CDR3 length: 18 amino acids. The trim removed 7 bases at V and 6 bases at J, leaving 14 bases unmatched. The CDR3 DNA follows: TGTGCCAGTACCTATACCGGGACTAGCGGGAGTGGGGGCAATGAGCAGTTCTTC. Its protein product is CASTYTGTSGSGGNEQFF.

V usage is TRBV11-1 and J usage is TRBJ2-7; D is perhaps TRBD2 (6 bases). V was pared by 4 bases and J by 1 base, with 11 bases between. This CDR3 has 14 residues. Per the germline V gene, CDR1 is SGHAT and CDR2 is FQDESV (reference sequence). This CDR3 is CASSSKTSSYEQYF. CDR3 sequence (DNA): TGTGCCAGCAGCTCGAAGACTAGTTCCTACGAGCAGTACTTC.

V is TRBV28 and J is TRBJ1-6, with a possible D match to TRBD1 (6 bases). The CDR3 runs to 17 residues. The germline V gene has CDR1 MDHEN and CDR2 SYDVKM. V lost 4 bases and J lost 0, with 13 bases in between. DNA for the CDR3: TGTGCCAGCAGTTACGGACAGAGCCTCTCCTATAATTCACCCCTCCACTTT. It encodes CASSYGQSLSYNSPLHF.

The chain is built from TRBV7-2 and TRBJ2-5; 11 bases map to TRBD2. This CDR3 region has 16 residues. Germline CDR1 and CDR2: SGHTA and FQGNSA. With 5 bases clipped from V and 5 bases from J, the junction kept 10 bases outside the gene matches. In nucleotides, the CDR3 is TGTGCCAGCAGCCTCGGGGTAGCGGGAGGGTTGGAGACCCAGTACTTC. It specifies CASSLGVAGGLETQYF.

The rearrangement uses TRBV12-5 and TRBJ2-1; 11 bases align to TRBD2. V trimming: 0 bases; J trimming: 0 bases; junction bases outside the gene matches: 4. This CDR3 has 18 amino acids. Germline V lookup: CDR1 LGHNT, CDR2 FRNRAP. The CDR3 DNA sequence: TGTGCTAGTGGTTTGGTTGTAACTAGCGGGAGCTCCTACAATGAGCAGTTCTTC. Its translation is CASGLVVTSGSSYNEQFF.

CDR3 nucleotide sequence: TGTGCCAGCAGCAAGGGACAGGGAAATGGCTACACCTTC. This gives the protein CASSKGQGNGYTF. V and J are TRBV9 and TRBJ1-2; 9 positions match TRBD1. With 4 bases clipped from V and 6 bases from J, the junction kept 4 bases outside the gene matches. The germline gives CDR1 SGDLS, CDR2 YYNGEE. This CDR3 has 13 amino acids.

The chain has TRBV4-1 and TRBJ2-3, with 8 bases fitting TRBD2. Looked up from germline, CDR1 is MGHRA and CDR2 is YSYEKL. V lost 2 bases, J lost 5 bases, and 15 bases stayed unmatched. The CDR3 covers 18 residues. Here the CDR3 reads CASSQLAGRLDKGDTQYF. The CDR3 region has the DNA TGCGCCAGCAGCCAATTAGCGGGGAGGCTTGACAAAGGAGATACGCAGTATTTT.

The chain uses TRBV11-3 and TRBJ1-2; D call uncertain. This CDR3 is 13 amino acids long. The V end lost 3 bases, the J end lost 3 bases, and 8 bases lay between the germline ends. Germline V gene data show CDR1 as SGHNT and CDR2 as YENEEA. CDR3 nucleotides: TGTGCCAGCAGCTTGATGGGAGACTATGGCTACACCTTC. It translates to CASSLMGDYGYTF.

About this clone: One junction end does not reproduce the germline sequence, and a read error may be involved. The genes are TRBV9 and TRBJ1-3; 7 bases are shared with TRBD1. The CDR3 length is 15 residues. Germline V gene lookup returns CDR1 SGDLS and CDR2 YYNGEE. CDR3 protein: CASSPGKAGGTTIYF. The CDR3 coding sequence is TGTGCCAGCAGCCCCGGGAAGGCAGGGGGAACCACCATATATTTT.

This chain connects TRBV9 to TRBJ2-1; 12 bases are shared with TRBD2. J gave up 6 bases and V 0 bases, and 4 bases lay outside the gene matches. Germline V gene data show CDR1 as SGDLS and CDR2 as YYNGEE. The CDR3 loop spans 16 amino acids. For the CDR3, the DNA is TGTGCCAGCAGCGTAGGAACACTAGCGGGGGGCAATGAGCAGTTCTTC. This encodes CASSVGTLAGGNEQFF.

With regard to this clone: Relative to the germline gene, one junction end is altered; a read error may explain this. The chain has TRBV5-6 and TRBJ2-6; 7 bases match TRBD1. The CDR3 loop spans 17 amino acids. Germline V gene sequence: CDR1 SGHDT, CDR2 YYEEEE. The CDR3 sequence is CASSLDRGSAGANGLTF. Here the CDR3 DNA reads TGTGCCAGCAGCTTGGACAGGGGATCAGCTGGGGCCAACGGCCTGACTTTC. Full variable domain (rest looked up from reference TRBV5-6 and TRBJ2-6): DAGVTQSPTHLIKTRGQQVTLRCSPKSGHDTVSWYQQALGQGPQFIFQYYEEEERQRGNFPDRFSGHQFPNYSSELNVNALLLGDSALYLCASSLDRGSAGANGLTFGAGSRLTVL.

A few counts support this clone. A junction end diverges from the germline sequence, so it may reflect a read error. CDR3 DNA sequence: TGTGCCAGCAGCTTGCGCTTACGAAAGGAGTTC. Its protein product is CASSLRLRKEF. This sequence joins TRBV5-6 and TRBJ2-7, with D uncertain. The CDR3 loop spans 11 amino acids. Germline CDR1 is SGHDT and CDR2 is YYEEEE.